Detailed here is one TCR beta chain. The table lists this clonotype with many counts. Its antigen remains unidentified. No base-level quality is on record; no much larger clone is a single base apart. The entry originates in a study of human T cells and chemical hapten exposure (dated by TCRdb to 2020 to 2023). The study in broad terms: For sensitization, 2% DPC in acetone was applied to a 2 cm by 2 cm area of upper inner arm skin. Throughout the study period of around 25 weeks, patients also received therapeutic DPC doses to the scalp every week. Patch testing was done on the upper back using Finn chambers containing 0.01% DPC, and results were scored after 6 days according to International Contact Dermatitis Research Group standards. Alopecia areata with under or over 50% scalp involvement, alopecia totalis and alopecia universalis were represented in the patient cohort, which was mostly female. Libraries were pooled for sequencing, and variation in per-sample TCR yields was attributed mainly to small differences in library volumes within the pool. Peripheral blood TCR repertoire changes were tracked in vivo in alopecia patients during primary and secondary sensitization to the hapten diphenylcyclopropenone (DPC). Blood samples were taken from patients before sensitization (week 0) and then at 2, 6 and about 24 weeks after DPC sensitization. For TCR sequencing, blood came from 25 to 35 alopecia patients at anywhere from one to four time points (pre-sensitization, 2, 6 and 24 weeks). Beyond this particular receptor, the publication reports: Significantly more large CDR3 similarity clusters were formed by expanded TCRs than by pre-sensitization or healthy control sets, consistent with antigen-driven responses. The number of TCRs above 1 in 1000 frequency did not change with DPC sensitization; there was no evidence of global repertoire structure alterations. A positive correlation was found between the number of PT1 expanded TCRs and patch test score, with significance reached at thresholds 8, 16 and 32 but not 4. After repeated subsampling, the strength of the expansion versus patch-test correlation and the threshold at which it became significant changed. All patients had alopecia, a presumed autoimmune disease, so their immune response might differ from that of healthy individuals.

Sample time point, as interpreted from the label and publication: patch test 3, about 24 weeks after DPC sensitization. In light of the paper, this sample's treatment or condition label describes: therapeutic diphenylcyclopropenone sensitization with weekly scalp DPC. At every patch-test visit, the blood draw took place before the patch test was put on. Eligible patients were aged 18 to 70, diagnosed with alopecia, deemed suitable for DPC therapy, and excluded if pregnant. Total RNA was extracted from unfractionated whole blood that had been collected in Tempus Blood RNA tubes. The cysteine opens and the phenylalanine closes a CDR3 of 14 amino acids. Only the CDR3 DNA is retained, 42 bases long and in frame from the first base. Clipping removes 6 bases from V and 4 bases from J, with 5 as the unmatched junction base count. Via the germline V gene, CDR1 is KGHSH and CDR2 LQKENI. The receptor library was made with RACE. The data were produced on a NextSeq 500. Library preparation attached unique molecular identifiers to individual cDNA molecules for quantitative, reproducible TCR counting. From each blood RNA sample, both TCR alpha and TCR beta chains were sequenced. The authors' analysis ran thus. The median number of TCRs per sample was roughly 98,000, ranging from about 23,224 to 750,000. The Decombinator software suite was used to annotate V, J and CDR3 in the TCR reads. Every sample was subsampled to the same number of TCRs (28,000) for the PS versus PT1 abundance plots. TCRs were defined as expanded if absent before sensitization and observed at least eight times at the 2-week time point. In TCRdb, the public reads were trimmed at Q25 with fastp and aligned with MiXCR, with productive beta chains retained. Entries are consolidated by CDR3 protein sequence, retaining the most common genes and DNA. TCRdb, not the authors, supplied the V and J calls. Counted in this sample were roughly 32,000 distinct CDR3 sequences; more than 5% of them appeared once. The ten largest clones add up to 4.5% to 7% of the sample.

The sequence was obtained from a man aged 25-45 years with alopecia areata. Some clones in this sample may be carry-over from other donors' samples. Recombination connected TRBV18 to TRBJ2-2, and 7 junctional nucleotides match TRBD1. Source: whole blood, taken in connection with sensitization to the hapten diphenylcyclopropenone (DPC). In nucleotides, the sequence is TGTGCCAGCTCCCTTGGGGACAGCACCGGGGAGCTGTTTTTT. It translates to CASSLGDSTGELFF.